The text below deals with one T cell receptor (beta chain). The target antigen is unknown. The length of the CDR3 is 13 residues. With 7 bases removed from V and 3 bases from J, the gap between germline ends came to 13 bases. Germline lookup yields CDR1 SGHNT and CDR2 YYREEE (reference sequence). This sample was taken from a study of CD8 T cells in Susac syndrome. Study findings and constraints: As the study acknowledged, the number of individuals who were part of its TCR sequencing and HLA analysis was relatively small.

Sequencing of TCR beta, carried out with a high-throughput approach, was applied to CD8+ and CD4+ T cells from the blood. Stable or active relapsing-remitting multiple sclerosis, untreated and meeting revised McDonald criteria, defined the controls. With random hexamers, roughly 0.5 to 1 ug RNA was reverse transcribed. Amplification of TCR beta CDR3 by immunoSEQ multiplex PCR spanned 54 Vbeta and 13 Jbeta. TCRdb fed the immunoSEQ multiplex PCR reads into MiXCR, producing one record per CDR3 protein. In the table there are almost 450,000 distinct CDR3 sequences, 85% of which are singletons. This clonotype was obtained from a human donor with multiple sclerosis. The rearrangement uses TRBV5-4 and TRBJ2-5; the D gene is possibly TRBD1 (5 bases). Sequenced: CD8+ T cells from PBMCs. CDR3 nucleotide sequence: TGTGCCAGCGCTTGGGGCAGGGAAGAGACCCAGTACTTC. This gives the protein CASAWGREETQYF.